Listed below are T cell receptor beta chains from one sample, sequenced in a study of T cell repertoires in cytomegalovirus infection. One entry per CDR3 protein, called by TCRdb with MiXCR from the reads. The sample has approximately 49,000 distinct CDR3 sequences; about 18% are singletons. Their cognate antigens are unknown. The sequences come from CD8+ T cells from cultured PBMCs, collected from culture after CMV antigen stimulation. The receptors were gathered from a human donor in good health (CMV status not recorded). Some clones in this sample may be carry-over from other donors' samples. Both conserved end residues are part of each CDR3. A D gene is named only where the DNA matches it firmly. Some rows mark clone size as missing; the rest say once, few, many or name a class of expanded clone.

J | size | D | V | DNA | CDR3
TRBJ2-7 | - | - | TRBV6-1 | TGTGCCAGCAGTGAAAACTACGAGCAGTACTTC | CASSENYEQYF
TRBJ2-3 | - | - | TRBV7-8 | TGTGCCAGCAGCTTAGGTCGGGGCACAGATACGCAGTATTTT | CASSLGRGTDTQYF
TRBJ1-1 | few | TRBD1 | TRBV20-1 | TGCAGTGCTAGGACAGGGGTGGGGACTGAAGCTTTCTTT | CSARTGVGTEAFF
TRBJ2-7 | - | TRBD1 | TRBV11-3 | TGTGCCAGCAGCTTATCAGGACAGGTCTCCTACGAGCAGTACTTC | CASSLSGQVSYEQYF
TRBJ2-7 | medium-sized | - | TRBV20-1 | TGCAGTGCTAAGGGGACGGAATCCTACGAGCAGTACTTC | CSAKGTESYEQYF
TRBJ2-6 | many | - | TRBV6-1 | TGTGCCTCTACGTTCGGGGTATCTGGGGCCAACGTCCTGACTTTC | CASTFGVSGANVLTF
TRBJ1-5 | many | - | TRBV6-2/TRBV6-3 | TGTGCCAGCAGTTACTCGAGGGAAGGGCGCAATCAGCCCCAGCATTTT | CASSYSREGRNQPQHF
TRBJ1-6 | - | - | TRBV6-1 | TGTGCCAGCAGTGAAGTCGCAGGGATGAGGAATTCACCCCTCCACTTT | CASSEVAGMRNSPLHF
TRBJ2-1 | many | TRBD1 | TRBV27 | TGTGCCAGCAGTTTAGGGACAGGATCCTACAATGAGCAGTTCTTC | CASSLGTGSYNEQFF
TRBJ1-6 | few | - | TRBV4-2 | TGTGCCAGCAGCCAAGGTGGACAGAGTACACCCCTCCACTTT | CASSQGGQSTPLHF
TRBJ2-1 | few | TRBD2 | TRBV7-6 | TGTGCCAGCAACGGACTAGCGGGGCCGAGCTCCTACAATGAGCAGTTCTTC | CASNGLAGPSSYNEQFF
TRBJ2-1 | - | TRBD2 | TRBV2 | TGTGCCAGCAGTGAAGTTGGGGCTAGCGGGAGGAACGCTAGATATGAGCAGTTCTTC | CASSEVGASGRNARYEQFF
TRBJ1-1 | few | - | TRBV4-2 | TGTGCCAGCAGCCAAGTATTAGACAGCTTGAACACTGAAGCTTTCTTT | CASSQVLDSLNTEAFF
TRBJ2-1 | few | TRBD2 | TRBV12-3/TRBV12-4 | TGTGCCAGCAGTTCAATAGGGACTAGCGGGGGGAATGAGCAGTTCTTC | CASSSIGTSGGNEQFF
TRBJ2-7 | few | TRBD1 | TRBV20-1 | TGCAGTGCTAGAGAGTTGGGACAGTCCTACGAGCAGTACTTC | CSARELGQSYEQYF
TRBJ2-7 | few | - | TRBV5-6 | TGTGCCAGCAGCCCCGGTACCGGGCGGGAGCAGTACTTC | CASSPGTGREQYF
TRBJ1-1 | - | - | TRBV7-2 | TGTGCCAGCAGCACTGAAGCTTTCTTT | CASSTEAFF
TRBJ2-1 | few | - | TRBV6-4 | TGTGCCAGCAAGTCGGGATTTAACAATGAGCAGTTCTTC | CASKSGFNNEQFF
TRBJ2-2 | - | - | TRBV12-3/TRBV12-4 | TGTGCCAGCAGTTTACACTCCTCGGAAACCGGGGAGCTGTTTTTT | CASSLHSSETGELFF
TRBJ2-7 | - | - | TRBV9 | TGTGCCAGCAGCGTAGGCGGGGACCCCTACGAGCAGTACTTC | CASSVGGDPYEQYF
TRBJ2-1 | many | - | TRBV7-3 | TGTGCCAGCAGCCCTTGGGGACTTCCCTCCTCCTACAATGAGCAGTTCTTC | CASSPWGLPSSYNEQFF
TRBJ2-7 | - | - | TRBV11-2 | TGTGCCAGCAGCTCTAGAACCGTAGCGGTCTCCTACGAGCAGTACTTC | CASSSRTVAVSYEQYF
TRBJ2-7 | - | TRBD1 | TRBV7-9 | TGTGCCAGCAGCTTAGCGGCAGGGGGACATTCCAGCTCCTACGAGCAGTACTTC | CASSLAAGGHSSSYEQYF
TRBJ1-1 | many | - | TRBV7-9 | TGTGCCAGCAGTCGGGTGAACACTGAAGCTTTCTTT | CASSRVNTEAFF
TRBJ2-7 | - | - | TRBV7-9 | TGTGCCAGCAGTGACGACAGCTACGAGCAGTACTTC | CASSDDSYEQYF
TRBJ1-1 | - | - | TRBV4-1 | TGCGCCAGCAGCCAAGTTATGGCAGAGATTGAAGCTTTCTTT | CASSQVMAEIEAFF
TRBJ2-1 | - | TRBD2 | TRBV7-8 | TGTGCCAGCAGCTTTGGGCTAGCGGGAGTCCGAGACTACAATGAGCAGTTCTTC | CASSFGLAGVRDYNEQFF
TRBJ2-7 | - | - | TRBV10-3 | TGTGCCATCAGTGAGTACGAGAATGGCGAGCAGTACTTC | CAISEYENGEQYF
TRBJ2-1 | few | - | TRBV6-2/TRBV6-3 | TGTGCCAGCAGTTACTCCACCAATGAGCAGTTCTTC | CASSYSTNEQFF